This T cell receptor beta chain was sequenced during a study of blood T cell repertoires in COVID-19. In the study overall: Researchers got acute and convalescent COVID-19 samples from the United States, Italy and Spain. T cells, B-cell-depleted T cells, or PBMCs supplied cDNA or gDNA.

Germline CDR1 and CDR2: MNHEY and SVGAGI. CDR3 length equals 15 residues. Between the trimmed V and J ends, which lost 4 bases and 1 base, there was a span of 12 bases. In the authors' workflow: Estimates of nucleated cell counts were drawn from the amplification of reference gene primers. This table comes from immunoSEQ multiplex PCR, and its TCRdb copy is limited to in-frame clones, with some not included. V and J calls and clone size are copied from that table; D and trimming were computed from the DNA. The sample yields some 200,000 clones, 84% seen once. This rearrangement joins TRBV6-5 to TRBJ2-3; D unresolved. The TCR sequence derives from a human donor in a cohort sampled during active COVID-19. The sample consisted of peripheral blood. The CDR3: CASSLAWAGTDTQYF. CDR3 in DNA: TGTGCCAGCAGTTTGGCTTGGGCCGGCACAGATACGCAGTATTTT.